This record covers a single T cell receptor beta chain. TCRdb reprocessed the RT-PCR reads via MiXCR and lists one record per CDR3 protein. The sample contains roughly 940,000 distinct CDR3 sequences, approximately 19% of which appear only once. These data belong to a study of patients and donors after allogeneic stem cell transplantation. The ends lost 2 bases at V and 3 bases at J; junction bases unmatched: 7. Germline V gene sequence: CDR1 WSHSY, CDR2 SAAADI. The CDR3 is 17 amino acids. The material sequenced was blood, either unsorted or a sorted T cell fraction (not recorded which). The clonotype was recovered from a human donor who was either an allogeneic HSCT recipient or a stem cell or donor lymphocyte infusion donor (not recorded which). It is not recorded whose cells these are; they may come from a transplant donor. The V and J genes are TRBV10-2 and TRBJ2-7, with 13 positions matching TRBD2. As DNA, the CDR3 is TGCGCCAGCAGTGAGCTACGGACTAGCGGGGGAAACTACGAGCAGTACTTC. It specifies CASSELRTSGGNYEQYF.